The T cell receptor beta chain under discussion was sequenced for a study of identical twins. TCRdb processed the 5' RACE reads anew with MiXCR; each CDR3 protein has one entry. The top ten clones hold around 0.5% of a sample with 400,000 to 600,000 distinct CDR3 sequences, around 24% of them seen once. Study-level results: Analyses of zero insertions could, in part, be confounded by invariant MAIT and iNKT cells.

Notes on this clonotype: Its antigen is not known.

With 5 bases removed from V and 4 bases from J, the gap between germline ends came to 12 bases. CDR1 is SGHRS and CDR2 is YFSETQ in the germline V gene. This CDR3 spans 14 amino acids. All donors comprised healthy Caucasians. These data also formed part of another study, on yellow fever vaccine responses in identical twins. That source adds: Convergence reportedly seemed to mark part of the twins' vaccine T cell response, with personalization marking the rest.

This chain uses TRBV5-1 with TRBJ1-4; tentatively, D is TRBD1 (5 bases). Source material: CD4+ T cells sorted from blood. This receptor was obtained from a woman under 30 in good health. The CDR3 loop reads CASSWTNNNEKLFF. The CDR3 DNA sequence: TGCGCCAGCAGTTGGACAAATAATAATGAAAAACTGTTTTTT.